Below, 15 T cell receptor beta chains from the same sample are listed, as sequenced in a study of blood T cell repertoires in COVID-19. Method: immunoSEQ multiplex PCR; TCRdb's copy keeps in-frame clones and lacks some. Of about 210,000 clones listed, around 91% are singletons. The sample taken for sequencing was peripheral blood. These receptor sequences come from a woman between 35 and 50 years old with acute or convalescent COVID-19.

This clone was counted once. This chain connects TRBV6-4 to TRBJ2-2, with 7 positions matching TRBD2. The germline CDR1 and CDR2 sequences are MRHNA and SNTAGT. This CDR3 contains 16 residues. The junction had 11 bases not matched to a gene; V was cut back by 8 bases and J by 2 bases. CDR3 sequence: CASEKGGGENTGELFF. The CDR3 nucleotides are TGTGCCAGCGAAAAGGGCGGGGGAGAAAACACCGGGGAGCTGTTTTTT.

This rearrangement joins TRBV19 to TRBJ2-1, with TRBD1 as a possible D gene (7 bases). Trimming removed 5 bases from V and 4 bases from J, with 15 bases in between. This CDR3 is 15 amino acids long. Germline CDR1 and CDR2: LNHDA and SQIVND (reference sequence). The CDR3 nucleotides read TGTGCCAGTAGTCCCCCAGGGGGGAGATACAATGAGCAGTTCTTC. As protein: CASSPPGGRYNEQFF.

This CDR3 reads CASSPPRTAGTQYF. For the CDR3, the DNA is TGTGCCAGCAGTCCCCCCCGTACTGCAGGGACCCAGTACTTC. This sequence joins TRBV28 and TRBJ2-5; D unclear. This CDR3 is 14 amino acids long. CDR1 is MDHEN and CDR2 is SYDVKM in the germline V gene. V dropped 5 bases and J dropped 7 bases, with 17 bases sitting between them. The full variable domain, rest sourced from reference TRBV28 and TRBJ2-5, is DVKVTQSSRYLVKRTGEKVFLECVQDMDHENMFWYRQDPGLGLRLIYFSYDVKMKEKGDIPEGYSVSREKKERFSLILESASTNQTSMYLCASSPPRTAGTQYFGPGTRLLVL.

The chain employs TRBV2 and TRBJ1-2; 7 nucleotides align to TRBD1. Per the germline V gene, CDR1 is SNHLY and CDR2 is FYNNEI. The CDR3 spans 15 residues. V shed 4 bases, J shed 3 bases, and the junction held 8 bases outside the gene matches. CDR3 nucleotides: TGTGCCAGCAGTGTTCAGGGGGAGTCTTACTATGGCTACACCTTC. This translates into CASSVQGESYYGYTF.

This clone was detected once. This chain joins TRBV5-6 and TRBJ2-6, with D possibly being TRBD2 (6 bases). The CDR3 length is 16 residues. V was clipped by 2 bases and J by 2 bases, with 11 bases between them. The germline V gene has CDR1 SGHDT and CDR2 YYEEEE. The CDR3 loop reads CASSFIGGTGANVLTF. In DNA, the CDR3 is TGTGCCAGCAGCTTTATTGGGGGGACTGGGGCCAACGTCCTGACTTTC. Combining the CDR3 with reference TRBV5-6 and TRBJ2-6 gives the whole variable domain DAGVTQSPTHLIKTRGQQVTLRCSPKSGHDTVSWYQQALGQGPQFIFQYYEEEERQRGNFPDRFSGHQFPNYSSELNVNALLLGDSALYLCASSFIGGTGANVLTFGAGSRLTVL.

The rearrangement uses TRBV11-2 and TRBJ2-1, with 8 bases that match TRBD2. Germline lookup yields CDR1 SGHAT and CDR2 FQNNGV. The CDR3 length is 14 residues. The J segment lost 7 bases and the V segment lost 5 bases, leaving 7 bases of the junction unmatched. CDR3 protein: CASSQGTSWNEQFF. CDR3 nucleotide sequence: TGTGCCAGCAGCCAAGGGACTAGTTGGAATGAGCAGTTCTTC.

The V call is TRBV4-1, the J call TRBJ2-1, with a tentative D call TRBD2 (7 bases). Trimming shortened V by 3 bases and J by 0 bases, and 15 bases separated the two germline ends. Germline CDR1 MGHRA, CDR2 YSYEKL. This CDR3 is 17 amino acids long. CDR3 nucleotide sequence: TGCGCCAGCAGCCAGGGGCGGGGGCGGGGCTCCTACAATGAGCAGTTCTTC. Translated: CASSQGRGRGSYNEQFF.

This rearrangement joins TRBV27 to TRBJ2-5; possibly TRBD2 for D (6 bases). V lost 3 bases, J lost 2 bases, and 13 bases lay in between. The CDR3 runs 15 residues. Germline loops: CDR1 MNHEY, CDR2 SMNVEV (reference sequence). Here the CDR3 DNA reads TGTGCCAGCAGTTTCGGAACTAGCCCACAAGAGACCCAGTACTTC. It translates to CASSFGTSPQETQYF.

The J gene is TRBJ1-1, the V gene TRBV5-1, with D uncertain. V gave up 4 bases and J gave up 0 bases, with 10 bases separating them. This CDR3 region has 14 residues. Germline V gene data show CDR1 as SGHRS and CDR2 as YFSETQ. The CDR3 here is CASSVNLLNTEAFF. DNA of the CDR3: TGCGCCAGCAGCGTCAACCTATTGAACACTGAAGCTTTCTTT.

The chain has TRBV7-9 and TRBJ2-3; TRBD1 matches 9 bases. Trimming removed 5 bases from V and 3 bases from J; junction bases left unmatched: 6. In germline, CDR1 is SEHNR, CDR2 FQNEAQ (reference sequence). This CDR3 region has 15 residues. The CDR3, as DNA: TGTGCCAGCAGCCCCGTCGGACAGGGGACAGATACGCAGTATTTT. This gives the protein CASSPVGQGTDTQYF.

The rearrangement links TRBV23-1 to TRBJ1-1; possibly TRBD1 for D (6 bases). TRBV23-1 is given ORF status, its function remaining uncertain. The CDR3 is made up of 16 amino acids. V lost 4 bases, J lost 0 bases, and 15 bases lay in between. The chain's CDR3 is CASSLTGNGMNTEAFF. Here the CDR3 DNA reads TGCGCCAGCAGTCTTACAGGGAATGGCATGAACACTGAAGCTTTCTTT.

The chain uses TRBV27 and TRBJ2-4; D unresolved. Germline loops: CDR1 MNHEY, CDR2 SMNVEV (reference sequence). CDR3 size: 15 residues. Trimming left V 4 bases short and J 6 bases short, with 16 bases between. The CDR3 here is CASSYAVSPTNIQYF. Here the CDR3 DNA reads TGTGCCAGCAGTTACGCAGTATCCCCAACAAACATTCAGTACTTC.

The rearrangement links TRBV6-6 to TRBJ1-2; D unclear. Trimming stripped 6 bases from V and 8 bases from J, with 16 bases between. The CDR3 runs to 13 residues. From germline, CDR1 is MNHNY and CDR2 SVGAGI (reference sequence). The CDR3 loop reads CASSPGNSGGYTF. The DNA for the CDR3 is TGTGCCAGCAGCCCGGGGAATTCAGGAGGCTACACCTTC.

In DNA, the CDR3 is TGTGCCAGCAGCCCCTGGGTGGGGGGGAGTTACAATGAGCAGTTCTTC. It is translated as CASSPWVGGSYNEQFF. V and J are TRBV14 and TRBJ2-1, with TRBD2 matching over 7 bases. Germline V CDR1 and CDR2: SGHDN, FVKESK. V dropped 4 bases and J dropped 4; count of bases not matched to a gene: 10. CDR3 length: 16 residues.

The genes are TRBV27 and TRBJ2-3; maybe TRBD1 (6 bases). The ends were cut back, 5 bases at V and 4 bases at J, with 10 bases in the middle. CDR3 length equals 13 residues. Germline values: CDR1 MNHEY, CDR2 SMNVEV (reference sequence). DNA of the CDR3: TGTGCCAGCAGTCAACAGGGTGCAGATACGCAGTATTTT. It specifies CASSQQGADTQYF.